Following are 30 T cell receptor beta chains from one sample sequenced in a study of technical replicates of blood from a few donors. TCRdb's table, derived via immunoSEQ multiplex PCR, lists solely in-frame clones and lacks some. Of over 55,000 clones listed, nearly 98% were seen once; the top ten hold approximately 0.2%. Sequences were obtained from T cells isolated from PBMCs. Every receptor here comes from a human donor in good health.

This rearrangement joins TRBV5-5 to TRBJ1-3; D unclear. Germline V CDR1 and CDR2: SGHKS, YYEKEE (reference sequence). V was clipped by 0 bases and J by 0 bases, with 7 bases between them. This CDR3 is built from 15 residues. CDR3 region: CASSLGSHSGNTIYF. The CDR3 bases are TGTGCCAGCAGCTTGGGGAGTCACTCTGGAAACACCATATATTTT.

The rearrangement uses TRBV2 and TRBJ2-7; TRBD2 agrees at 10 bases. The CDR3 is 17 amino acids. V lost 1 base to trimming and J lost 3 bases; unmatched junction nucleotides: 9. Germline V lookup: CDR1 SNHLY, CDR2 FYNNEI. The CDR3 bases are TGTGCCAGCAGTGAAGGTGAACCCGGACTAGCGGACTACGAGCAGTACTTC. Its translation is CASSEGEPGLADYEQYF. The variable domain in full, with the rest retrieved from reference TRBV2 and TRBJ2-7, is EPEVTQTPSHQVTQMGQEVILRCVPISNHLYFYWYRQILGQKVEFLVSFYNNEISEKSEIFDDQFSVERPDGSNFTLKIRSTKLEDSAMYFCASSEGEPGLADYEQYFGPGTRLTVT.

The rearrangement joins TRBV6-5 to TRBJ2-3; D not certain. V was shortened by 3 bases and J by 0 bases, with 10 bases between the two germline ends. Germline values: CDR1 MNHEY, CDR2 SVGAGI. CDR3 size: 15 residues. CDR3 amino acids: CASSYQEASTDTQYF. The CDR3 nucleotides are TGTGCCAGCAGTTATCAGGAAGCTAGCACAGATACGCAGTATTTT.

Here the CDR3 reads CASTPARDSSYEQYF. CDR3 in DNA: TGCGCCAGCACCCCGGCGAGGGACTCTTCCTACGAGCAGTACTTC. The rearrangement uses TRBV5-1 and TRBJ2-7; TRBD2 is a possible D gene (6 bases). V shed 6 bases and J shed 1 base, with 17 bases lying between them. The CDR3 loop spans 15 amino acids. Germline V gene data show CDR1 as SGHRS and CDR2 as YFSETQ.

This sequence joins TRBV4-2 and TRBJ2-1, with D possibly TRBD1 on 6 matching bases. Germline V gives CDR1 LGHNA, CDR2 YNFKEQ. This CDR3 is built from 16 residues. V lost 0 bases, J lost 3 bases, and 12 bases lay in between. CDR3 region: CASSQEEGVYYNEQFF. For the CDR3, the DNA is TGTGCCAGCAGCCAAGAAGAGGGGGTCTACTACAATGAGCAGTTCTTC.

This chain connects TRBV6-1 to TRBJ2-7; D is undetermined. Deletions cut 0 bases from V and 2 bases from J, with 14 bases between. This CDR3 is 16 amino acids long. Germline lookup yields CDR1 MNHNS and CDR2 SASEGT. The CDR3 sequence is CASSEAFPVFTYEQYF. CDR3 coding DNA: TGTGCCAGCAGTGAAGCGTTCCCCGTTTTTACCTACGAGCAGTACTTC.

The chain joins TRBV6-4 to TRBJ1-5, with D hard to call. Germline V CDR1 and CDR2: MRHNA, SNTAGT. V shed 0 bases and J shed 4 bases, with 4 bases lying between them. The CDR3 totals 13 residues. CDR3 coding DNA: TGTGCCAGCAGTGACTCCAGTAATCAGCCCCAGCATTTT. Amino acid sequence: CASSDSSNQPQHF.

The DNA for the CDR3 is TGTGCCAGCAGTTACGCAGGGGGCGCGGCCTATGGCTACACCTTC. It is translated as CASSYAGGAAYGYTF. The chain combines TRBV6-5 with TRBJ1-2; 8 bases line up with TRBD1. Germline loops: CDR1 MNHEY, CDR2 SVGAGI. CDR3 length: 15 residues. V shed 2 bases, J shed 4 bases, and the junction held 6 bases outside the gene matches.

This sequence joins TRBV7-8 and TRBJ2-1; 8 bases fit TRBD2. V lost 2 bases to trimming and J lost 4 bases; unmatched junction nucleotides: 1. This CDR3 is 14 amino acids long. Germline CDR1 and CDR2: SGHVS and FQNEAQ. CDR3: CASSLPGGYNEQFF. The CDR3 DNA sequence: TGTGCCAGCAGCTTACCGGGAGGGTACAATGAGCAGTTCTTC.

The CDR3, as DNA: TGTGCCAGCAGCCTTGGACTCACCCACGAGCAGTACTTC. Translation: CASSLGLTHEQYF. V and J are TRBV7-6 and TRBJ2-7; TRBD2 might be the D (5 bases). The CDR3 totals 13 residues. Trimming cost V 5 bases and J 5 bases, with 13 bases left between them. CDR1 is SGHVS and CDR2 is FNYEAQ in the germline V gene.

This chain links TRBV13 with TRBJ2-1, with 13 positions matching TRBD2. The CDR3 is 15 amino acids. CDR1 PRHDT and CDR2 FYEKMQ come from the germline V gene (reference sequence). Losses at the gene ends were 5 bases for V and 6 bases for J; bases not matched to a gene: 4. CDR3 sequence (DNA): TGTGCCAGCAGCCCGCGACTAGCGGGAGGCAATGAGCAGTTCTTC. Its translation: CASSPRLAGGNEQFF.

V is TRBV4-1 and J is TRBJ1-1; D is uncertain. The ends were cut back, 1 base at V and 4 bases at J, with 7 bases in the middle. In germline, CDR1 is MGHRA, CDR2 YSYEKL. There are 13 residues in the CDR3. The CDR3 sequence is CASSQVQVTEAFF. CDR3 DNA sequence: TGCGCCAGCAGCCAAGTCCAGGTCACTGAAGCTTTCTTT.

This clone was counted a few times. The chain links TRBV4-1 to TRBJ2-2, with 7 bases that match TRBD2. V gave up 1 base and J gave up 1 base; unmatched junction bases: 6. The CDR3 sequence is 17 residues long. CDR1 is MGHRA, CDR2 YSYEKL, per germline. The CDR3 region has the DNA TGCGCCAGCAGCCAAGGGGGGAGGGCGGTGAACACCGGGGAGCTGTTTTTT. It yields the protein CASSQGGRAVNTGELFF.

This chain joins TRBV7-9 and TRBJ1-4, with 7 bases that match TRBD1. After removal of 1 base from V and 4 bases from J, the junction contained 3 bases not matched to a gene. This CDR3 contains 15 residues. Germline V CDR1 and CDR2: SEHNR, FQNEAQ (reference sequence). The CDR3 coding sequence is TGTGCCAGCAGCTTAGGGGACAGAGATAATGAAAAACTGTTTTTT. Translating gives CASSLGDRDNEKLFF. The entire variable domain, with the rest obtained from reference TRBV7-9 and TRBJ1-4, is as follows: DTGVSQNPRHKITKRGQNVTFRCDPISEHNRLYWYRQTLGQGPEFLTYFQNEAQLEKSRLLSDRFSAERPKGSFSTLEIQRTEQGDSAMYLCASSLGDRDNEKLFFGSGTQLSVL.

The rearrangement uses TRBV4-1 and TRBJ1-5, with D unresolved. Per the germline V gene, CDR1 is MGHRA and CDR2 is YSYEKL. The CDR3 contains 16 residues. V lost 1 base and J lost 7, with 17 bases in between. The CDR3 DNA sequence: TGCGCCAGCAGCCAAGGAAACAGTTTGAGTTCACAGCCCCAGCATTTT. Residues: CASSQGNSLSSQPQHF.

This clone was counted a single time. J is TRBJ2-2 and V is TRBV5-6; D remains unclear. Deletions cut 4 bases from V and 2 bases from J, with 6 bases between. This CDR3 spans 13 amino acids. From germline, CDR1 is SGHDT and CDR2 YYEEEE. This chain's CDR3 is CASSLRNTGELFF. CDR3 nucleotide sequence: TGTGCCAGCAGCCTCAGAAACACCGGGGAGCTGTTTTTT.

This chain connects TRBV7-9 to TRBJ2-3, with D perhaps matching TRBD1 (6 bases). Germline assignment: CDR1 SEHNR and CDR2 FQNEAQ (reference sequence). The ends were cut back, 8 bases at V and 4 bases at J, with 28 bases in the middle. CDR3 size: 18 residues. This CDR3 is CASLTPQGSPLGADTQYF. The CDR3 nucleotides are TGTGCCAGCCTCACTCCGCAGGGGAGTCCCTTGGGTGCAGATACGCAGTATTTT.

The genes are TRBV6-5 and TRBJ2-7, with TRBD2 matching over 12 bases. The CDR3 runs 14 residues. Trimming took 5 bases from V and 4 from J; bases not matched to a gene: 3. Looked up from germline, CDR1 is MNHEY and CDR2 is SVGAGI. DNA of the CDR3: TGTGCCAGCAGTCCTCTAGCGGGAGGGTACGAGCAGTACTTC. Encoded protein: CASSPLAGGYEQYF.

The rearrangement uses TRBV4-2 and TRBJ1-2; D unclear. The germline CDR1 and CDR2 sequences are LGHNA and YNFKEQ. The germline V and J ends were trimmed by 5 bases and 9 bases, with 4 bases remaining between them. The CDR3 covers 9 residues. The CDR3 spells CASSCSYTF. CDR3 DNA sequence: TGTGCCAGCAGCTGTAGCTACACCTTC.

The J gene is TRBJ1-2, the V gene TRBV7-2, with D perhaps TRBD1 (6 bases). Deletions cut 5 bases from V and 6 bases from J, with 22 bases between. The germline V gene encodes CDR1 SGHTA and CDR2 FQGNSA. This CDR3 spans 16 amino acids. CDR3 nucleotides: TGTGCCAGCAGCACTTATCAGTACAGGGAAGACGATGGCTACACCTTC. This gives the protein CASSTYQYREDDGYTF.

This clone was picked up a small number of times. V gene TRBV5-1 combines with J gene TRBJ2-7; 7 positions match TRBD2. V gave up 4 bases and J gave up 3 bases; unmatched junction bases: 4. The germline CDR1 and CDR2 sequences are SGHRS and YFSETQ. The CDR3 has 13 residues. The CDR3 sequence is CASSPSGNYEQYF. The CDR3 nucleotides read TGCGCCAGCAGCCCTAGCGGCAACTACGAGCAGTACTTC.

The chain carries TRBV29-1 and TRBJ2-2; 8 nucleotides line up with TRBD2. The CDR3 runs 15 residues. V trimming: 6 bases; J trimming: 4 bases; junction bases outside the gene matches: 10. Germline V lookup: CDR1 SQVTM, CDR2 ANQGSEA. The CDR3 loop reads CSVRSQRESTGELFF. The CDR3 DNA reads as TGCAGCGTACGGTCCCAGCGGGAGAGCACCGGGGAGCTGTTTTTT.

V is TRBV6-1 and J is TRBJ1-1, with TRBD1 matching 8 bases. The CDR3 has 15 residues. Trimming cost V 3 bases and J 4 bases; bases outside gene matches: 7. In germline, CDR1 is MNHNS, CDR2 SASEGT. CDR3 region: CASSDGQGRATEAFF. The CDR3 coding sequence is TGTGCCAGCAGTGATGGACAGGGTCGGGCCACTGAAGCTTTCTTT.

The chain combines TRBV19 with TRBJ1-2; D gene unclear. The ends were cut back, 4 bases at V and 4 bases at J, with 19 bases in the middle. This CDR3 has 16 residues. CDR1 is LNHDA and CDR2 is SQIVND in the germline V gene (reference sequence). CDR3 loop: CASSRADYDYLYGYTF. The DNA for the CDR3 is TGTGCCAGTAGTAGGGCCGACTACGATTACCTCTATGGCTACACCTTC.

This clone was detected once. V and J are TRBV5-1 and TRBJ2-7; 9 bases are shared with TRBD1. V lost 5 bases and J lost 4; bases outside the gene matches: 7. The CDR3 sequence is 14 residues long. The germline gives CDR1 SGHRS, CDR2 YFSETQ. CDR3 loop: CASRTPGQGYEQYF. The CDR3 DNA follows: TGCGCCAGCAGGACTCCGGGACAGGGTTACGAGCAGTACTTC.

The chain links TRBV6-1 to TRBJ1-2; TRBD1 is a possible D gene (6 bases). The germline V and J ends were trimmed by 0 bases and 4 bases, with 15 bases remaining between them. The germline gives CDR1 MNHNS, CDR2 SASEGT. This CDR3 spans 16 amino acids. CDR3 coding DNA: TGTGCCAGCAGTGAAGCGCTGGGGGGGCGCGGCTATGGCTACACCTTC. This encodes CASSEALGGRGYGYTF.

The J gene is TRBJ2-5, the V gene TRBV6-1; D is possibly TRBD1 (6 bases). V was shortened by 5 bases and J by 0 bases, with 7 bases between the two germline ends. CDR3 size: 13 residues. CDR1 is MNHNS, CDR2 SASEGT, per germline. In DNA form, the CDR3 reads TGTGCCAGCAGTCGGACAGACCAAGAGACCCAGTACTTC. Translating gives CASSRTDQETQYF.

V is TRBV2 and J is TRBJ1-2; possible D gene TRBD1, 5 bases. CDR3 length: 13 residues. Germline V gene lookup returns CDR1 SNHLY and CDR2 FYNNEI. Trimming pared 4 bases from V and 8 bases from J, leaving 14 bases between. DNA of the CDR3: TGTGCCAGCAGTGTTGGTGGACAAGGAGGCTACACCTTC. Residues: CASSVGGQGGYTF.

J is TRBJ1-6 and V is TRBV30; a possible D gene is TRBD1 (5 bases). Trimming took 6 bases from V and 3 from J, leaving 9 bases between them. Germline CDR1 GTSNPN, CDR2 SVGIG (reference sequence). This CDR3 spans 13 amino acids. CDR3 in amino acids: CACQTDYNSPLHF. The CDR3, as DNA: TGTGCCTGCCAGACAGACTATAATTCACCCCTCCACTTT.

The J gene is TRBJ2-1, the V gene TRBV2; 7 bases map to TRBD1. V shed 9 bases and J 8 bases; nucleotides not matched to a gene: 7. The CDR3 is 12 residues long. Germline CDR1 SNHLY, CDR2 FYNNEI. This CDR3 is CASGQAGDEQFF. The CDR3, as DNA: TGTGCCAGTGGACAGGCTGGGGATGAGCAGTTCTTC.